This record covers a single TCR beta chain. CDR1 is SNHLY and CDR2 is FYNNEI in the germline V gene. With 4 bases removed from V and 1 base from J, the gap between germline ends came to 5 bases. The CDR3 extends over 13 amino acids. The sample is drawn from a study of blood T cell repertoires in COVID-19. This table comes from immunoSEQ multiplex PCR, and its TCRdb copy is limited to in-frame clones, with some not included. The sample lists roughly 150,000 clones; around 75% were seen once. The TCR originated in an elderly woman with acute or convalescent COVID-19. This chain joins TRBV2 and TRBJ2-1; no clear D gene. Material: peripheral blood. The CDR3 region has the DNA TGTGCCAGCAGTGCCCAGTCCTACAATGAGCAGTTCTTC. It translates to CASSAQSYNEQFF. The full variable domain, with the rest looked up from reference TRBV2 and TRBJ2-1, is EPEVTQTPSHQVTQMGQEVILRCVPISNHLYFYWYRQILGQKVEFLVSFYNNEISEKSEIFDDQFSVERPDGSNFTLKIRSTKLEDSAMYFCASSAQSYNEQFFGPGTRLTVL.